This T cell receptor (beta chain) was captured in a study of T cell responses to AZD1222 COVID-19 vaccine listed by TCRdb under 2021. At the level of the whole study: A total of 233 trial participants underwent TCR sequencing, of whom about 200 had received two doses of AZD1222 and some 26 had received two doses of the MenACWY control vaccine. Enrollment into the trials was organized by age into subgroups of 18-55, 56-69 and 70-plus years, and those subgroups contained around 150, 28 and 57 TCR-sequenced participants, respectively. The paper's findings and limits, for the study overall: The 56-69-year group was small, and its depth increase did not reach significance, likely because of low power. Because no samples from the day 14 peak response were available, repertoires could be characterized only after the peak T cell response. The whole spike protein was spanned by vaccine-associated CD4 TCRs, and dominant responses were seen in regions 160-218 and 743-854. Conclusions about previously exposed vaccinees are limited because only six or seven AZD1222 recipients were SARS-CoV-2 seropositive at baseline. Participants were mostly white British, with more females than males. The authors suggested clonal diversity may have been underestimated. After two AZD1222 doses, both the breadth and the depth of spike-specific TCRs were significantly higher than at day 0 and than in MenACWY recipients. Epitopes outside the regions mutated in the B.1.351 and B.1.1.7 variants were reportedly recognized by nearly half of the unique spike-specific TCRs.

Interpreted using the paper, the time point label stands for: baseline before first vaccination. The treatment or condition label on this specimen signifies: meningococcal conjugate vaccine given as trial control. The vaccinee samples were drawn from two UK trials, COV001 and COV002, one of which was a single-blind randomized controlled phase 2/3 trial testing AZD1222 (ChAdOx1 nCoV-19) in healthy adults. For TCRbeta chain sequencing, PBMC samples were collected from trial participants at day 0 and at day 28 after the second dose. As for this clone: Its antigen is still unknown. Base qualities are not recorded, but no much larger clone differs from it by a single base.

The CDR3 regions of human TCRbeta chains were subjected to immunosequencing. In the paper's pipeline: TCRs in the repertoires were matched against a reference library of SARS-CoV-2-specific TCRs that had been generated with the MIRA antigen-specificity platform. Breadth was defined as the fraction of unique TCRs that were SARS-CoV-2-associated, and depth was defined as the fraction of total T cells that were SARS-CoV-2-associated. Using the MIRA data, each spike-specific TCR was mapped to the spike region that the TCR reacts to and placed in a CD4 or CD8 class. Log10-transformed breadth and depth values were compared by one-way ANOVA with Sidak's multiple comparisons tests. TCRdb carries this immuneACCESS record with in-frame sequences only. Its versions omit some clonotypes, under half of them owing to an unresolved V gene in the studies checked, with the rest unexplained. D and trimming come from the DNA, and the V and J calls and clone size come from that table. A total of about 100,000 clones appear in this sample, 87% of them only once. The ten largest clonotypes hold 4% to 4.5% of the sample.

This TCR was sampled from an adult in good health. This sample comprised peripheral blood, obtained on day 0 of MenACWY control vaccination.

CDR3 sequence: CASREGRGGRKDEQYF. The DNA sequence follows: TGCGCCAGCAGGGAAGGGCGGGGGGGCCGTAAGGACGAGCAGTACTTC. Recombination joined TRBV4-1 with TRBJ2-7, and 9 bases in between align with TRBD2. CDR1 MGHRA and CDR2 YSYEKL are derived from the germline V gene. V is pruned by 6 bases and J by 5 bases, leaving 14 bases of the junction without a gene match. CDR3 length: 16 amino acids, cysteine to phenylalanine. Only the CDR3 region is kept as DNA, spanning 48 bases read in frame from base 1.